This TCR beta chain was sequenced during a study of beta chain features in type 1 diabetes. Study-wide findings and caveats: TCRB rearrangement may or may not be influenced by HLA type; here this remained unresolved.

This CDR3 region has 16 residues. Germline V gene data show CDR1 as SGHTA and CDR2 as FQGNSA. The V gene end was trimmed by 2 bases and the J gene end by 6 bases; junction bases not matched to a gene: 6. Expressed TCRB transcripts were sequenced because the isolated RNA had all been reverse transcribed beforehand. Clones were sequenced by immunoSEQ multiplex PCR, and TCRdb holds only the in-frame ones, with some missing. Among 350,000 to 450,000 clones listed, over 12% were seen once. Comment on this clone: What it binds is unknown.

CD4+ cells of the naive, central memory, regulatory and stem cell-like memory types were sorted via CD45RO/CCR7/CD25/CD127/CD95/CD27. Sorting produced populations that all topped 95% purity. Sequencing was done on a sample of naive CD4+ T cells from blood. The receptor's source is a woman younger than 35 in good health. The chain couples TRBV7-2 to TRBJ2-7, with 14 bases that match TRBD2. CDR3 protein: CASSLSPGLAGVEQYF. In DNA, the CDR3 is TGTGCCAGCAGCTTATCGCCGGGACTAGCGGGAGTCGAGCAGTACTTC.